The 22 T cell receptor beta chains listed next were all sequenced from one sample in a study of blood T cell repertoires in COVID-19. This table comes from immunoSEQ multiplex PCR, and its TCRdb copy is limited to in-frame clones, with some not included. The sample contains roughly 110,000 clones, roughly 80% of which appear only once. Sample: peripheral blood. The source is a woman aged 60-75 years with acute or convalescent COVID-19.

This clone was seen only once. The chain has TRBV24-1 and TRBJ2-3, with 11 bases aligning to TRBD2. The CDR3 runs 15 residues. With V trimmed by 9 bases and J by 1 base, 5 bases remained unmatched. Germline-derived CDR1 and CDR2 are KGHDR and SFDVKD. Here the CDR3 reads CATPRLAGRTDTQYF. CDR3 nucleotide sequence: TGTGCCACCCCCAGACTAGCGGGACGCACAGATACGCAGTATTTT.

The CDR3 DNA is TGTGCCAGCAGTGAAACCGGTGGTGTGGGCTACACCTTC. Protein product: CASSETGGVGYTF. V usage is TRBV6-1 and J usage is TRBJ1-2, with D uncertain. The germline CDR1 and CDR2 sequences are MNHNS and SASEGT. V was trimmed by 2 bases and J by 8 bases, leaving 12 bases between them. The CDR3 length is 13 residues.

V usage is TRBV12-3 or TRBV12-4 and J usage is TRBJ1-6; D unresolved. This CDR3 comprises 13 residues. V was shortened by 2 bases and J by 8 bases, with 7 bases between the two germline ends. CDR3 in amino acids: CASSLMRDSPLHF. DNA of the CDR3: TGTGCCAGCAGTTTAATGAGAGATTCACCCCTCCACTTT.

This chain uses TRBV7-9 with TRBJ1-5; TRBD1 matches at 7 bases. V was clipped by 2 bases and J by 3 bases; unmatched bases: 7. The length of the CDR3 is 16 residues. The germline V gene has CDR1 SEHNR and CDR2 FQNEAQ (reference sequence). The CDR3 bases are TGTGCCAGCAGCTTAACAGGGGCAGTAAACAATCAGCCCCAGCATTTT. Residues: CASSLTGAVNNQPQHF.

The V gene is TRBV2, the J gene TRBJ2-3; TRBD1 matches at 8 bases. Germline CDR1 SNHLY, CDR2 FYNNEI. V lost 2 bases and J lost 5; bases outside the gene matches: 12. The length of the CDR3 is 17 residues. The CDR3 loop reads CASSETGGQGAGDTQYF. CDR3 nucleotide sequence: TGTGCCAGCAGTGAAACTGGGGGGCAGGGGGCTGGAGATACGCAGTATTTT.

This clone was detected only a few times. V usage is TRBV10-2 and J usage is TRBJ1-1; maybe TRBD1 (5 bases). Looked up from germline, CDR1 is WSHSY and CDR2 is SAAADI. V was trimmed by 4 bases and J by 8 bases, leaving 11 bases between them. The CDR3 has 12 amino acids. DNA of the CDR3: TGCGCCAGCAGTGTGCGTCAGGGAGAAGCTTTCTTT. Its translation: CASSVRQGEAFF.

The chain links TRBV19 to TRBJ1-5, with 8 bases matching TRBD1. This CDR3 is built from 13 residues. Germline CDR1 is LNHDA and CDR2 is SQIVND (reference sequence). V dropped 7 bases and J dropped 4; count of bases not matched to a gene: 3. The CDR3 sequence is CASTRQGNQPQHF. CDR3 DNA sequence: TGTGCCAGTACCAGACAGGGGAATCAGCCCCAGCATTTT.

CDR3 bases: TGTGCCAGTAGTATACCACAGGGGGCTCACACCTTC. Translated, it gives CASSIPQGAHTF. The chain couples TRBV19 to TRBJ1-2; 9 bases map to TRBD1. V shed 2 bases and J 12 bases; nucleotides not matched to a gene: 4. Germline values: CDR1 LNHDA, CDR2 SQIVND (reference sequence). The CDR3 runs 12 residues.

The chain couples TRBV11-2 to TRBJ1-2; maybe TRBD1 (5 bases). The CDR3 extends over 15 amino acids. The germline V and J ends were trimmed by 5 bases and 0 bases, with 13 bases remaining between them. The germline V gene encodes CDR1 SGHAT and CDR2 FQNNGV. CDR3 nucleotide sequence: TGTGCCAGCAGCCAGGCGGGGCCTGCTAACTATGGCTACACCTTC. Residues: CASSQAGPANYGYTF.

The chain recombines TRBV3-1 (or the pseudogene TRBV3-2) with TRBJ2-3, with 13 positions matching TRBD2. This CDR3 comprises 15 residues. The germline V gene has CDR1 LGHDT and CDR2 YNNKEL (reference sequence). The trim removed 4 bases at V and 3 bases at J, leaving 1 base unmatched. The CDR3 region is CASSRLAGGTDTQYF. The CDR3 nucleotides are TGTGCCAGCAGCCGACTAGCGGGAGGTACAGATACGCAGTATTTT.

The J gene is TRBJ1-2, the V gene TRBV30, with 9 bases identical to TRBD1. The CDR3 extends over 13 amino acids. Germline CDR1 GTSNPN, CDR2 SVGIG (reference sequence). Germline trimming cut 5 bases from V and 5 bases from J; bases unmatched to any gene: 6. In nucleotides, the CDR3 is TGTGCCTGGGGGACAGGGTTTTCGTATGGCTACACCTTC. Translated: CAWGTGFSYGYTF.

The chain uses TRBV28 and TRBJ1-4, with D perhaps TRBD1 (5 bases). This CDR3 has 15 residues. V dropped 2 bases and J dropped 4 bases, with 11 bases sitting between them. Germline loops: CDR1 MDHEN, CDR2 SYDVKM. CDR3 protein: CASSLDPGDNEKLFF. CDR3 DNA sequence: TGTGCCAGCAGTTTAGATCCGGGGGATAATGAAAAACTGTTTTTT.

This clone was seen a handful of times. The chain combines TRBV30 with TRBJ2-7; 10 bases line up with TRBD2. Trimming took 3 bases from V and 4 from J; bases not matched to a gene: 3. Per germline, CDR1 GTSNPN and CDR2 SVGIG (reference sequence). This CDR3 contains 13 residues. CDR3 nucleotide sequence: TGTGCCTGGAGGCTAGCGGGAGTTTACGAGCAGTACTTC. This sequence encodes CAWRLAGVYEQYF.

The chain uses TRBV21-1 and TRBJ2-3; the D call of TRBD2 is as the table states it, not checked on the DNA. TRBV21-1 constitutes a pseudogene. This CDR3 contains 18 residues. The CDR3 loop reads CASPTNPKLTSGGHTQYF. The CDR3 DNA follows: TGTGCCAGCCCTACGAATCCGAAATTGACTAGCGGGGGGCATACGCAGTATTTT.

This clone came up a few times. The DNA for the CDR3 is TGTGCCAGCAGCCAAGGATATAGTAGCCTGACCTTC. Translated, it gives CASSQGYSSLTF. The chain carries TRBV3-1 (or the pseudogene TRBV3-2) and TRBJ1-2; D is unclear. V gave up 1 base and J gave up 14 bases, with 14 bases separating them. The CDR3 is 12 residues long. Germline V gene data show CDR1 as LGHDT and CDR2 as YNNKEL (reference sequence).

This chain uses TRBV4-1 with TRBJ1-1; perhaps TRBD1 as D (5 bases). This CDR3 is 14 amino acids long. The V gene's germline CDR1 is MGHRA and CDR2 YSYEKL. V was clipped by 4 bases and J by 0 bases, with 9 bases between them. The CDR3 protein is CASSPTVMNTEAFF. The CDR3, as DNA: TGCGCCAGCAGCCCGACAGTAATGAACACTGAAGCTTTCTTT.

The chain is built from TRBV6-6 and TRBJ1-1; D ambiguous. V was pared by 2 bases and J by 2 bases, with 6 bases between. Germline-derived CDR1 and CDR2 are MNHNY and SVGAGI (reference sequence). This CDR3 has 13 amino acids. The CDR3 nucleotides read TGTGCCAGCAGTTACCGAGGTAACACTGAAGCTTTCTTT. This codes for CASSYRGNTEAFF.

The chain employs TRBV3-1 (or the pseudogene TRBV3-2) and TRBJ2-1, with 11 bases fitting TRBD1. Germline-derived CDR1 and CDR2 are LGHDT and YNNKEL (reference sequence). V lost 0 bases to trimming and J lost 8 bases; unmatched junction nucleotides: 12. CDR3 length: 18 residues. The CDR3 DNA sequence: TGTGCCAGCAGCCAAGAGACAAGGGTCGGGACAGGGGGAGATGAGCAGTTCTTC. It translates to CASSQETRVGTGGDEQFF.

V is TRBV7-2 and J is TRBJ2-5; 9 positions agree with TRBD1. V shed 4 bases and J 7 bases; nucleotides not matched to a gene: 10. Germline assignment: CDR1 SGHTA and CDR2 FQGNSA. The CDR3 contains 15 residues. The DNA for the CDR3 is TGTGCCAGCAGCTCCCCGGGACAGGGTGTGGGGACCCAGTACTTC. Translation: CASSSPGQGVGTQYF.

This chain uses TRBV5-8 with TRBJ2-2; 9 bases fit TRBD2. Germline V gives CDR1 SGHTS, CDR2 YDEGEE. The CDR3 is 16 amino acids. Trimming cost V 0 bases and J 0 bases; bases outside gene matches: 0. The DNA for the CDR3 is TGTGCCAGCAGCTTGGGACTAGCGGCGAACACCGGGGAGCTGTTTTTT. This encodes CASSLGLAANTGELFF.

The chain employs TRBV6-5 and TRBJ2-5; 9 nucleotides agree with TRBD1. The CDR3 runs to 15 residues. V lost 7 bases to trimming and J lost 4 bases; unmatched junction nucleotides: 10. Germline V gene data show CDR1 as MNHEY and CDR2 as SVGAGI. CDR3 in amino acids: CASTPPGTGPETQYF. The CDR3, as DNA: TGTGCCAGCACCCCCCCGGGGACAGGGCCAGAGACCCAGTACTTC.

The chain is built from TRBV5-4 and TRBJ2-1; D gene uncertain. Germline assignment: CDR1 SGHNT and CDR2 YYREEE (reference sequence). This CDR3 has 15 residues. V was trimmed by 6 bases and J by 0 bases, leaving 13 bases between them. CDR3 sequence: CASIEDPSSYNEQFF. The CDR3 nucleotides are TGTGCCAGCATCGAGGATCCGAGCTCCTACAATGAGCAGTTCTTC.